This T cell receptor (beta chain) was documented in a study of blood T cell repertoires in COVID-19. Study background: Acute and convalescent COVID-19 samples came from the United States, Italy and Spain.

How the authors handled the data: Reference gene primer amplification in the assay estimated nucleated cell counts. The protocol was immunoSEQ multiplex PCR, while the TCRdb copy is restricted to in-frame clones and leaves out a portion. That table furnishes V, J and clone size, whereas the DNA furnished D and trimming. The table has about 23,000 clones, around 90% seen once. Germline lookup yields CDR1 SGHVS and CDR2 FQNEAQ. Trimming left V 3 bases short and J 0 bases short, with 11 bases between. The CDR3 extends over 15 amino acids. This TCR came from a human donor in a cohort sampled during active COVID-19. The gene calls are TRBV7-8 and TRBJ1-1; D is unclear. The sequenced sample consisted of peripheral blood. CDR3 in amino acids: CASSFGLAMNTEAFF. The CDR3 DNA reads TGTGCCAGCAGCTTTGGCCTAGCCATGAACACTGAAGCTTTCTTT.